One and the same sample provided the 24 T cell receptor beta chains below, sequenced in a study of blood T cell repertoires in COVID-19. The assay was immunoSEQ multiplex PCR, and TCRdb's table has in-frame clones only and misses some. The repertoire holds about 280,000 clones, with under 90% as singletons. The material sequenced was peripheral blood. These receptors came from a woman between 25 and 40 years old with COVID-19, enrolled during active disease.

The V gene is TRBV5-1, the J gene TRBJ2-2; D is possibly TRBD2 (6 bases). V dropped 0 bases and J dropped 1 base, with 10 bases sitting between them. This CDR3 has 16 residues. Germline V lookup: CDR1 SGHRS, CDR2 YFSETQ. CDR3 sequence: CASSLVSGVNTGELFF. CDR3 in DNA: TGCGCCAGCAGCTTGGTTTCGGGGGTGAACACCGGGGAGCTGTTTTTT.

The sample holds a few counts of this clone. The chain links TRBV7-2 to TRBJ1-2; 9 bases fit TRBD1. The length of the CDR3 is 14 residues. J gave up 4 bases and V 5 bases, and 5 bases lay outside the gene matches. Germline loops: CDR1 SGHTA, CDR2 FQGNSA. CDR3 residues: CASSTTGGSYGYTF. As DNA, the CDR3 is TGTGCCAGCAGCACGACAGGGGGTAGCTATGGCTACACCTTC.

This clone was detected once. The chain carries TRBV5-1 and TRBJ1-1, with D possibly being TRBD1 (6 bases). Deletions cut 4 bases from V and 0 bases from J, with 10 bases between. This CDR3 has 14 amino acids. Germline V gene sequence: CDR1 SGHRS, CDR2 YFSETQ. The CDR3 protein is CASSRQAMNTEAFF. The CDR3 bases are TGCGCCAGCAGCCGACAGGCCATGAACACTGAAGCTTTCTTT.

The V gene is TRBV24-1, the J gene TRBJ1-2; a weak D match, TRBD1 (5 bases). CDR1 is KGHDR, CDR2 SFDVKD, per germline. The CDR3 is 14 residues long. The V end was cut by 9 bases, the J end by 5 bases, with 18 bases between. CDR3: CATSPRGGGYGYTF. As DNA, the CDR3 is TGTGCCACCTCCCCCCGCGGGGGGGGTTATGGCTACACCTTC.

This clone appeared once. The genes are TRBV25-1 and TRBJ1-2; TRBD1 matches 8 bases. Trimming at V came to 9 bases and at J to 4 bases, leaving 7 bases not matched to a gene. This CDR3 is built from 13 residues. Germline CDR1 and CDR2: MGHDK and SYGVNS. CDR3 residues: CARRQGPSYGYTF. DNA of the CDR3: TGTGCCAGGAGACAGGGGCCTAGCTATGGCTACACCTTC.

The chain couples TRBV5-1 to TRBJ1-1; 7 positions agree with TRBD1. V shed 4 bases and J 0 bases; nucleotides not matched to a gene: 9. Germline V gene lookup returns CDR1 SGHRS and CDR2 YFSETQ. The CDR3 sequence is 16 residues long. The CDR3 spells CASSGGQTSLNTEAFF. CDR3 DNA sequence: TGCGCCAGCAGCGGGGGACAGACTAGTTTGAACACTGAAGCTTTCTTT.

The chain combines TRBV29-1 with TRBJ1-2; tentatively, D is TRBD1 (6 bases). Germline assignment: CDR1 SQVTM and CDR2 ANQGSEA. Trimming shortened V by 0 bases and J by 4 bases, and 12 bases separated the two germline ends. CDR3 size: 14 residues. CDR3 DNA: TGCAGCGTTGAAGATCCGGACAGCAGCTATGGCTACACCTTC. Amino acids: CSVEDPDSSYGYTF.

The chain is built from TRBV5-1 and TRBJ1-5; TRBD1 aligns across 11 bases. Germline V gene sequence: CDR1 SGHRS, CDR2 YFSETQ. The CDR3 covers 14 residues. V shed 4 bases, J shed 7 bases, and the junction held 4 bases outside the gene matches. The CDR3 DNA follows: TGCGCCAGCAGCCCGGACAGGGGGCAGCAGCCCCAGCATTTT. Translated, it gives CASSPDRGQQPQHF.

This chain connects TRBV18 to TRBJ1-2; 12 positions agree with TRBD1. CDR1 and CDR2 from the germline V gene are KGHSH and LQKENI. CDR3 size: 14 residues. The V and J ends lost 3 bases and 8 bases, in that order; junction bases with no gene match: 4. The CDR3, as DNA: TGTGCCAGCTCACCGGGACAGGGGGCTGACGGCTACACCTTC. This codes for CASSPGQGADGYTF.

J is TRBJ2-7 and V is TRBV5-4, with TRBD2 matching over 9 bases. The CDR3 is 16 amino acids. Germline CDR1 SGHNT, CDR2 YYREEE (reference sequence). The V segment lost 2 bases and the J segment 7 bases; nucleotides outside the gene matches: 13. In nucleotides, the CDR3 is TGTGCCAGCAGCTTCCCCGGGGTAGCGGGGGTAGGGGAGCAGTACTTC. As protein: CASSFPGVAGVGEQYF.

The rearrangement links TRBV11-2 to TRBJ2-2; D is unresolved. This CDR3 comprises 14 residues. The germline V gene has CDR1 SGHAT and CDR2 FQNNGV. Trimming left V 2 bases short and J 6 bases short, with 10 bases between. CDR3 sequence: CASSLWSLPGELFF. The DNA of the CDR3 is TGTGCCAGCAGCTTATGGTCCCTACCCGGGGAGCTGTTTTTT.

The chain recombines TRBV27 with TRBJ1-4, with TRBD1 as a possible D gene (6 bases). CDR1 is MNHEY, CDR2 SMNVEV, per germline (reference sequence). The germline V and J ends were trimmed by 2 bases and 8 bases, with 12 bases remaining between them. CDR3 length equals 14 residues. CDR3 loop: CASSLGTWAEKLFF. The CDR3 bases are TGTGCCAGCAGTTTAGGGACATGGGCCGAAAAACTGTTTTTT.

The CDR3 nucleotides read TGTGCCAGCAGCTTTGGACTAGCCCAAGAGACCCAGTACTTC. Translation: CASSFGLAQETQYF. The J gene is TRBJ2-5, the V gene TRBV5-4; 8 bases map to TRBD2. Germline assignment: CDR1 SGHNT and CDR2 YYREEE (reference sequence). V was clipped by 2 bases and J by 1 base; unmatched bases: 1. The CDR3 is made up of 14 amino acids.

This chain connects TRBV5-1 to TRBJ2-7; D not certain. Per germline, CDR1 SGHRS and CDR2 YFSETQ. Trimming pared 4 bases from V and 4 bases from J, leaving 18 bases between. The CDR3 covers 15 residues. This CDR3 reads CASSPGQVLLYEQYF. The DNA for the CDR3 is TGCGCCAGCAGCCCAGGTCAGGTGCTCCTTTACGAGCAGTACTTC. Drawing the rest from reference TRBV5-1 and TRBJ2-7, the complete variable domain is KAGVTQTPRYLIKTRGQQVTLSCSPISGHRSVSWYQQTPGQGLQFLFEYFSETQRNKGNFPGRFSGRQFSNSRSEMNVSTLELGDSALYLCASSPGQVLLYEQYFGPGTRLTVT.

This sequence joins TRBV19 and TRBJ1-2, with a tentative D call TRBD1 (6 bases). The CDR3 has 15 residues. Germline lookup yields CDR1 LNHDA and CDR2 SQIVND (reference sequence). V lost 4 bases and J lost 5, with 17 bases in between. CDR3 protein: CASSNRQVPWYGYTF. Here the CDR3 DNA reads TGTGCCAGTAGTAACCGACAGGTCCCTTGGTATGGCTACACCTTC.

The chain has TRBV3-1 (or the pseudogene TRBV3-2) and TRBJ2-5; tentatively, D is TRBD1 (6 bases). The CDR3 consists of 15 residues. The germline CDR1 and CDR2 sequences are LGHDT and YNNKEL (reference sequence). The V and J ends lost 3 bases and 5 bases respectively, with 16 bases between them. The chain's CDR3 is CASSQPLGARETQYF. The CDR3 DNA is TGTGCCAGCAGCCAGCCCCTGGGGGCCCGGGAGACCCAGTACTTC.

The chain recombines TRBV24-1 with TRBJ2-5, with TRBD1 matching over 9 bases. Per the germline V gene, CDR1 is KGHDR and CDR2 is SFDVKD. The CDR3 extends over 14 amino acids. Trimming at V came to 4 bases and at J to 7 bases, leaving 6 bases not matched to a gene. This CDR3 reads CATSDRDRDGTQYF. In DNA form, the CDR3 reads TGTGCCACCAGTGACAGGGACAGGGACGGGACCCAGTACTTC.

The chain carries TRBV7-9 and TRBJ2-1, with 7 bases fitting TRBD2. Trimming at V came to 8 bases and at J to 7 bases, leaving 11 bases not matched to a gene. Germline loops: CDR1 SEHNR, CDR2 FQNEAQ (reference sequence). The CDR3 sequence is 14 residues long. CDR3 residues: CASDPSGLINEQFF. DNA of the CDR3: TGTGCCAGCGACCCTAGCGGCCTAATTAATGAGCAGTTCTTC.

The CDR3 sequence: CASSVAGGGQPQHF. In nucleotides, the CDR3 is TGTGCCAGCAGCGTAGCAGGGGGCGGGCAGCCCCAGCATTTT. The chain couples TRBV9 to TRBJ1-5; TRBD1 agrees at 8 bases. After removal of 0 bases from V and 7 bases from J, the junction contained 3 bases not matched to a gene. Germline CDR1 and CDR2: SGDLS and YYNGEE. The CDR3 extends over 14 amino acids. The full variable domain, in which reference TRBV9 and TRBJ1-5 provide the parts outside the CDR3, is DSGVTQTPKHLITATGQRVTLRCSPRSGDLSVYWYQQSLDQGLQFLIQYYNGEERAKGNILERFSAQQFPDLHSELNLSSLELGDSALYFCASSVAGGGQPQHFGDGTRLSIL.

J is TRBJ1-5 and V is TRBV7-2; D unclear. The CDR3 length is 12 residues. Germline V gene data show CDR1 as SGHTA and CDR2 as FQGNSA. V was cut by 3 bases and J by 7 bases, with 7 bases left in between. The chain's CDR3 is CASSFYYQPQHF. In DNA, the CDR3 is TGTGCCAGCAGCTTTTACTACCAGCCCCAGCATTTT.

This chain links TRBV6-5 with TRBJ2-7, with TRBD1 matching over 7 bases. Looked up from germline, CDR1 is MNHEY and CDR2 is SVGAGI. The V gene end was trimmed by 4 bases and the J gene end by 3 bases; junction bases not matched to a gene: 12. CDR3 size: 16 residues. The CDR3: CASSLTRQGLIYEQYF. DNA for the CDR3: TGTGCCAGCAGTTTAACAAGACAGGGATTAATCTACGAGCAGTACTTC.

The rearrangement joins TRBV5-1 to TRBJ1-6; 12 positions match TRBD1. J was trimmed by 9 bases and V by 4 bases; bases with no gene match: 5. The CDR3 length is 15 residues. Germline V gene lookup returns CDR1 SGHRS and CDR2 YFSETQ. CDR3 protein: CASSPRDRGLSPLHF. The CDR3 coding sequence is TGCGCCAGCAGCCCCCGGGACAGGGGGCTTTCACCCCTCCACTTT.

This chain joins TRBV5-1 and TRBJ2-7; TRBD1 is a possible D gene (7 bases). Trimming took 0 bases from V and 4 from J, leaving 23 bases between them. Germline values: CDR1 SGHRS, CDR2 YFSETQ. The CDR3 runs 18 residues. The CDR3 loop is CASSLAAGIGAGGYEQYF. As DNA, the CDR3 is TGCGCCAGCAGCTTGGCCGCGGGGATTGGGGCAGGGGGATACGAGCAGTACTTC.

V and J are TRBV5-6 and TRBJ1-2; TRBD1 matches 9 bases. This CDR3 spans 16 amino acids. After removal of 6 bases from V and 1 base from J, the junction contained 10 bases not matched to a gene. The germline CDR1 and CDR2 sequences are SGHDT and YYEEEE. The CDR3 DNA is TGTGCCAGCATCCCCTACAGGGGGCATGTTAACTATGGCTACACCTTC. Encoded protein: CASIPYRGHVNYGYTF.